Given below is one T cell receptor (beta chain) in context. This receptor's antigen is unknown. No clone much larger than this one lies a single base away; base qualities are absent. Each collaborating institution followed its own protocols to collect whole blood in K2EDTA tubes. For TCRbeta analysis, collaborators shipped samples in one of three forms: frozen whole blood, isolated PBMCs, or DNA extracted from either of those sample types. The data belong to a study of blood T cell repertoires in COVID-19 (dated by TCRdb to between 2020 and 2021). A note on the overall study: The collaborator samples originated in the United States, Italy and Spain and spanned the acute and convalescent phases of COVID-19. The prospective study material was composed of cDNA or gDNA derived from T cells, B-cell-depleted T cells, or PBMCs. Deeply sampled blood TCRbeta repertoires from subjects exposed to, actively infected with, or recovered from COVID-19 were included in the dataset. The repertoires were released in a freely available public database intended as a resource for research on the immune response to SARS-CoV-2. Samples came from the ongoing ImmuneRACE study (first 160 participants) plus 1,254 subjects from 6 global collaborators. Nearly every sample came with metadata listing a de-identified subject ID, COVID-19 status, age in years and sex. HLA class I and class II types, where available, came from metadata supplied by the sample provider rather than from assay-based typing. The full study reports these points: The amount of clinical and demographic metadata varied by source and participant and was provided uncurated.

TCRbeta CDR3 regions were amplified from genomic DNA using the immunoSEQ Assay, a bias-controlled multiplex PCR. Per the original workflow: The number of nucleated cells in each sample was estimated by amplification of reference gene primers within the assay. To quantify the absolute abundance of each unique TCRbeta CDR3 rearrangement, sequence reads were collapsed and filtered. Productive Simpson clonality was computed per sample as the square root of Simpson's diversity index over productive rearrangements. In its TCRdb copy, this immuneACCESS table keeps in-frame sequences only and misses some clones. Where compared with another copy, unresolved V genes explain less than half of these, and the others have no known cause. That table furnishes V, J and clone size, whereas the DNA furnished D and trimming. This sample is represented by 70,000 or so clones; roughly nine tenths of them were singletons. Approximately 20% of the sample lies in the top ten.

From the cysteine through the phenylalanine, the CDR3 covers 14 amino acids. Only CDR3 DNA remains: 42 bases, in frame from the first base. V and J lose 1 base and 6 bases, and a span of 13 bases separates them. CDR1 GTSNPN and CDR2 SVGIG are derived from the germline V gene (reference sequence). The sample consisted of peripheral blood. This clonotype originated in a woman at least 80 years old with acute or convalescent COVID-19. The V gene is TRBV30 and the J gene is TRBJ1-5, with the D gene too uncertain to name. The sequence in DNA is TGTGCCTGGAGTGGGGGAGGTATCGGTCAGCCCCAGCATTTT. It is translated as CAWSGGGIGQPQHF.